These 13 T cell receptor beta chains share one sample of origin, sequenced in a study of beta chain features in type 1 diabetes. The isolated RNA, all of it, was reverse transcribed, so expressed TCRB transcripts were what got sequenced. Profiling relied on immunoSEQ multiplex PCR, and the TCRdb table lists in-frame clones only, not all of them. The sample has 450,000 or so clones, over 9.5% seen once; the top ten hold less than 0.06%. The specimen was naive CD4+ T cells from blood. Receptor source: a woman under 30 in good health.

The chain uses TRBV25-1 and TRBJ2-4, with D perhaps TRBD2 (6 bases). Trimming took off 4 bases at V and 9 bases at J, with 13 bases between the two ends. The CDR3 runs to 13 residues. From germline, CDR1 is MGHDK and CDR2 SYGVNS. The CDR3 nucleotides read TGTGCCAGCAGTGGGAGGAGGGTTTCCATTCAGTACTTC. Amino acids: CASSGRRVSIQYF. Together with reference TRBV25-1 and TRBJ2-4, the CDR3 gives the full variable domain: EADIYQTPRYLVIGTGKKITLECSQTMGHDKMYWYQQDPGMELHLIHYSYGVNSTEKGDLSSESTVSRIRTEHFPLTLESARPSHTSQYLCASSGRRVSIQYFGAGTRLSVL.

The table lists this clone with a few counts. No conserved phenylalanine or tryptophan ends this CDR3, so it is likely a read error. Because the CDR3's place on the DNA is in doubt, the DNA is left out and the CDR3 is given as listed by TCRdb. This chain joins TRBV4-2 and TRBJ1-1; the table's D gene call, TRBD1, was not cross checked with the DNA. The CDR3 has 11 amino acids, counting both end residues. Germline V gene data show CDR1 as LGHNA and CDR2 as YNFKEQ. The CDR3 region is CASSQDNRVTT.

The rearrangement joins TRBV14 to TRBJ1-2; D remains ambiguous. Deletions cut 1 base from V and 9 bases from J, with 15 bases between. The CDR3 has 14 residues. CDR1 is SGHDN and CDR2 is FVKESK in the germline V gene. CDR3 nucleotide sequence: TGTGCCAGCAGCCAAGCTGCGGGGATCGGAAGCTACACCTTC. Residues: CASSQAAGIGSYTF.

This clone has just a few counts. The V call is TRBV5-4, the J call TRBJ2-6; TRBD1 or TRBD2 may be the D gene (5 bases each). The V end was cut by 4 bases, the J end by 0 bases, with 8 bases between. Germline loops: CDR1 SGHNT, CDR2 YYREEE (reference sequence). This CDR3 region has 15 residues. This CDR3 reads CASSRDLSGANVLTF. As DNA, the CDR3 is TGTGCCAGCAGCCGGGACCTCTCTGGGGCCAACGTCCTGACTTTC.

This clone was seen more than once but under ten times. V is TRBV5-1 and J is TRBJ2-1; no clear D gene. The germline CDR1 and CDR2 sequences are SGHRS and YFSETQ. Between the trimmed V and J ends, which lost 5 bases and 3 bases, there was a span of 15 bases. The CDR3 has 15 amino acids. CDR3 amino acids: CASSPDRAIYNEQFF. In DNA, the CDR3 is TGCGCCAGCAGTCCGGACCGTGCCATCTACAATGAGCAGTTCTTC.

CDR3 bases: TGTGCCAGCAGCCCCGGGTACGGCTCTGGGGCCAACGTCCTGACTTTC. Translating it yields CASSPGYGSGANVLTF. The chain links TRBV5-4 to TRBJ2-6; unclear D gene. The CDR3 has 16 amino acids. Germline V lookup: CDR1 SGHNT, CDR2 YYREEE (reference sequence). V was clipped by 4 bases and J by 0 bases, with 11 bases between them.

This clone was counted a few times. The V and J genes are TRBV4-3 and TRBJ2-3; 8 bases match TRBD2. The germline V gene encodes CDR1 LGHNA and CDR2 YSLEER. The J segment lost 0 bases and the V segment lost 3 bases, leaving 14 bases of the junction unmatched. The CDR3 length is 19 residues. The CDR3 nucleotides read TGCGCCAGCAGCCATTCTAGTAGCGGGAAGAAGGCTAGCACAGATACGCAGTATTTT. Its translation is CASSHSSSGKKASTDTQYF.

The rearrangement uses TRBV7-9 and TRBJ2-1, with 16 nucleotides matching TRBD2. The CDR3 has 18 amino acids. Looked up from germline, CDR1 is SEHNR and CDR2 is FQNEAQ (reference sequence). After removal of 2 bases from V and 5 bases from J, the junction contained 6 bases not matched to a gene. CDR3 sequence: CASSLRPGTSGRDNEQFF. The CDR3 bases are TGTGCCAGCAGCTTACGTCCAGGGACTAGCGGGAGGGACAATGAGCAGTTCTTC.

This sequence joins TRBV15 and TRBJ2-3; D possibly corresponds to TRBD2 (7 bases). V lost 1 base, J lost 2 bases, and 10 bases lay in between. The CDR3 contains 15 residues. The germline V gene has CDR1 LNHNV and CDR2 YYDKDF (reference sequence). The DNA for the CDR3 is TGTGCCACCAGCAGAGCGGCGGGGGCCACAGATACGCAGTATTTT. This gives the protein CATSRAAGATDTQYF.

This clone was counted at least ten times. This rearrangement joins TRBV7-9 to TRBJ2-3; D possibly matches TRBD1 or TRBD2 (5 bases each). The CDR3 covers 15 residues. Trimming left V 6 bases short and J 8 bases short, with 21 bases between. CDR1 is SEHNR and CDR2 is FQNEAQ in the germline V gene (reference sequence). CDR3 in amino acids: CASSKQGRGEGTQYF. DNA of the CDR3: TGTGCCAGCAGTAAACAAGGCCGGGGCGAGGGTACGCAGTATTTT.

This clone has more than one count but fewer than ten. The V call is TRBV7-2, the J call TRBJ2-2; D gene unclear. Germline assignment: CDR1 SGHTA and CDR2 FQGNSA. Deletions cut 1 base from V and 1 base from J, with 7 bases between. CDR3 length: 15 residues. CDR3 nucleotides: TGTGCCAGCAGCTTAGAAGGGTGGAACACCGGGGAGCTGTTTTTT. Residues: CASSLEGWNTGELFF. Together with reference TRBV7-2 and TRBJ2-2, the CDR3 gives the full variable domain: GAGVSQSPSNKVTEKGKDVELRCDPISGHTALYWYRQSLGQGLEFLIYFQGNSAPDKSGLPSDRFSAERTGGSVSTLTIQRTQQEDSAVYLCASSLEGWNTGELFFGEGSRLTVL.

This clone has just a few counts. The J gene is TRBJ1-1, the V gene TRBV5-1; no clear D. V lost 1 base and J 1 base, leaving 8 bases between the germline ends. The CDR3 has 14 amino acids. Germline assignment: CDR1 SGHRS and CDR2 YFSETQ. The chain's CDR3 is CASSLQPENTEAFF. The DNA for the CDR3 is TGCGCCAGCAGCTTGCAGCCCGAGAACACTGAAGCTTTCTTT.

This clone was picked up a small number of times. The rearrangement links TRBV15 to TRBJ1-5; TRBD1 might be the D (5 bases). The CDR3 totals 16 residues. Per the germline V gene, CDR1 is LNHNV and CDR2 is YYDKDF (reference sequence). Between the trimmed V and J ends, which lost 1 base and 0 bases, there was a span of 10 bases. The CDR3 nucleotides read TGTGCCACCAGCAGAGTACAGGACAATAGCAATCAGCCCCAGCATTTT. Translation gives CATSRVQDNSNQPQHF.